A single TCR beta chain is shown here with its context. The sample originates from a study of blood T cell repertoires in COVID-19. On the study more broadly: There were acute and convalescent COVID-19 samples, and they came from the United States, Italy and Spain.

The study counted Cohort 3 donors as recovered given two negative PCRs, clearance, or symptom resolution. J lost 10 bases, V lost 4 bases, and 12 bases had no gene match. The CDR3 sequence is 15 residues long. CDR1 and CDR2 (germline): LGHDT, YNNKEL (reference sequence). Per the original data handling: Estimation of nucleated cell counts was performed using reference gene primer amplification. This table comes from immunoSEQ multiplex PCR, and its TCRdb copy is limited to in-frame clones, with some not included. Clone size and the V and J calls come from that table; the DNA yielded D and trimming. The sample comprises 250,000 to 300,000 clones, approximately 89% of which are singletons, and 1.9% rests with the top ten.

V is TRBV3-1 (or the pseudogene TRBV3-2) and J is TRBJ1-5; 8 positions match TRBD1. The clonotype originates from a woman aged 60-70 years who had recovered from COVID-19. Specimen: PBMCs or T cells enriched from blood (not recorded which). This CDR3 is CASSPGQGRNRPQHF. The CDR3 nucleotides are TGTGCCAGCAGCCCCGGACAGGGTAGGAATAGACCCCAGCATTTT.